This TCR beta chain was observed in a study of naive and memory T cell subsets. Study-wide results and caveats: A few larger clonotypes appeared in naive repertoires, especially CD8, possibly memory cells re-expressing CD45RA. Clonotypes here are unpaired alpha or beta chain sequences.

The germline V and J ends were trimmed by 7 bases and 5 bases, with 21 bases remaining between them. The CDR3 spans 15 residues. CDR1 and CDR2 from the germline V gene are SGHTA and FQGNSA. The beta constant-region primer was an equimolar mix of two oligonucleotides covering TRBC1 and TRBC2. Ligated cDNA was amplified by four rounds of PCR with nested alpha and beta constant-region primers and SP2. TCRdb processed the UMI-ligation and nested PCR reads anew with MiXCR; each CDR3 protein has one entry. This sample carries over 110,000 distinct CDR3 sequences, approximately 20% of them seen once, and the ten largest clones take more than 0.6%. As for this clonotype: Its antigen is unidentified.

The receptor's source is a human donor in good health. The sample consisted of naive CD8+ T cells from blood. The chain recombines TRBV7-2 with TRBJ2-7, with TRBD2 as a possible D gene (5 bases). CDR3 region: CASNPRASREDEQYF. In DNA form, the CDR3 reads TGTGCCAGCAACCCGCGGGCGTCGAGAGAAGACGAGCAGTACTTC.